This is a list of T cell receptor beta chains from one sample in a study of T cell responses to AZD1222 COVID-19 vaccine. The protocol was immunoSEQ multiplex PCR, while the TCRdb copy is restricted to in-frame clones and leaves out a portion. The sample records roughly 110,000 clones, 70% to 90% being singletons. The sample consisted of peripheral blood, taken 28 days after the second AZD1222 dose. Every receptor here comes from an adult who received the AZD1222 COVID-19 vaccine. Each CDR3 is given with its conserved first and last residue. Each record gives: V gene, J gene, D gene, clone size, CDR3 DNA, CDR3 protein. A D gene is named only where the DNA matches it firmly. Expanded clones are given a class, and other clones once, few, many or no size at all.

TRBV18	TRBJ2-3	.	once	TGTGCCAGCCGGACGACAGATACGCAGTATTTT	CASRTTDTQYF
TRBV4-1	TRBJ1-2	.	few	TGCGCCAGCAGCCAAGGGGTCAACTATGGCTACACCTTC	CASSQGVNYGYTF
TRBV9	TRBJ1-3	.	once	TGTGCCAGCAGCGTAAGGCCTTCGGAGGGAAACACCATATATTTT	CASSVRPSEGNTIYF
TRBV6-5	TRBJ1-3	.	.	TGTGCCAGCAGTTACTACGGGGGAGCCTCTGGAAACACCATATATTTT	CASSYYGGASGNTIYF
TRBV5-5	TRBJ2-7	TRBD1	.	TGTGCCAGCAGTCCCAGCGCAGGGGGATCCTACGAGCAGTACTTC	CASSPSAGGSYEQYF
TRBV7-8	TRBJ2-7	TRBD1	few	TGTGCCAGCAGCCGGGACAGGGCAAACGAGCAGTACTTC	CASSRDRANEQYF
TRBV9	TRBJ2-7	.	.	TGTGCCAGCAGCTCCACAGGGAACGAGCAGTACTTC	CASSSTGNEQYF
TRBV6-1	TRBJ1-5	.	.	TGTGCCAGCAGTGATCTGACGGTGTATAGCAATCAGCCCCAGCATTTT	CASSDLTVYSNQPQHF
TRBV5-6	TRBJ1-4	.	.	TGTGCCACCCGGCTGTTGGGGCCATATAATGAAAAACTGTTTTTT	CATRLLGPYNEKLFF
TRBV11-2	TRBJ1-5	.	.	TGTGCCAGCAGCTTAGAACCGAGCAATCAGCCCCAGCATTTT	CASSLEPSNQPQHF
TRBV6-5	TRBJ1-6	.	once	TGTGCCAGCGGCCATCAGGAGATTGGATCACCCCTCCACTTT	CASGHQEIGSPLHF
TRBV7-6	TRBJ2-5	TRBD2	.	TGTGCCAGCAGCAACGGACTAGCGGGGGGTTCGGGGGAGACCCAGTACTTC	CASSNGLAGGSGETQYF
TRBV6-2/TRBV6-3	TRBJ2-1	TRBD1	.	TGTGCCAGCAGTTGGGGACAGAGCTACAATGAGCAGTTCTTC	CASSWGQSYNEQFF
TRBV7-9	TRBJ2-7	.	.	TGTGCCAGCAGCTTAGAGGGTGGCTACGAGCAGTACTTC	CASSLEGGYEQYF
TRBV7-8	TRBJ2-7	.	.	TGTGCCAGCAGCCTCCTAGAAGAGCAGTACTTC	CASSLLEEQYF
TRBV6-1	TRBJ1-6	.	once	TGTGCCAGCAGTGAGCCCCCGGTGGGAAGTATCTCCTATAATTCACCCCTCCACTTT	CASSEPPVGSISYNSPLHF
TRBV6-6	TRBJ2-7	TRBD2	.	TGTGCCAGCAGTCTAGCGGGGCTAAACTACGAGCAGTACTTC	CASSLAGLNYEQYF
TRBV4-1	TRBJ2-5	TRBD1	.	TGCGCCAGCAGCCGAACCGGGACAGGGGTTGGAGAGACCCAGTACTTC	CASSRTGTGVGETQYF
TRBV24-1	TRBJ2-1	TRBD1	.	TGTGCCACCAGTGACCCGGACAGGGGCCCTCCCAATGAGCAGTTCTTC	CATSDPDRGPPNEQFF
TRBV15	TRBJ1-1	.	.	TGTGCCACCAGCAGAGATCGATGGGGGAACACTGAAGCTTTCTTT	CATSRDRWGNTEAFF
TRBV9	TRBJ2-1	.	once	TGTGCCAGCAGCGTAACCCGGGGGCCCAACAATGAGCAGTTCTTC	CASSVTRGPNNEQFF
TRBV2	TRBJ2-7	.	.	TGTGCCAGCAGTGAGGGCTGGGGAGAGCAGTACTTC	CASSEGWGEQYF
TRBV2	TRBJ2-4	.	.	TGTGCCAGCAGTGAATACAGCATTCAGTACTTC	CASSEYSIQYF
TRBV6-5	TRBJ1-6	.	.	TGTGCCAGCAGTTTCTATAATTCACCCCTCCACTTT	CASSFYNSPLHF
TRBV5-6	TRBJ2-1	.	.	TGTGCCAGCAGCTTGAGTTCCGGAGGTGAGCAGTTCTTC	CASSLSSGGEQFF
TRBV25-1	TRBJ2-1	.	.	TGTGCCAGCAGTGACCTTGACACTAGCTCCTACAATGAGCAGTTCTTC	CASSDLDTSSYNEQFF